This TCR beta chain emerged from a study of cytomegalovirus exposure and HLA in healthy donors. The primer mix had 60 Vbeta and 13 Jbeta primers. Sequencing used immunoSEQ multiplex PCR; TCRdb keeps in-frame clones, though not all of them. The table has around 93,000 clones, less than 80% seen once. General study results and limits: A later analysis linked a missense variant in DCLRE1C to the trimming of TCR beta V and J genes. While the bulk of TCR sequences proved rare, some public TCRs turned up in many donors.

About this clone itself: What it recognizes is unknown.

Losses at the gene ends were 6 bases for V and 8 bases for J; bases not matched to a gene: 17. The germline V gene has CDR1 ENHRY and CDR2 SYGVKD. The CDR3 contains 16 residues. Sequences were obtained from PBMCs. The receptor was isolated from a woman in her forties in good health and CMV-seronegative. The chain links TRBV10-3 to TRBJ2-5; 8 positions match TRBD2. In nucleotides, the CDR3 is TGTGCCATCAGAGAAAATGCTCTCGCGGGAGGTTTTACCCAGTACTTC. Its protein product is CAIRENALAGGFTQYF.